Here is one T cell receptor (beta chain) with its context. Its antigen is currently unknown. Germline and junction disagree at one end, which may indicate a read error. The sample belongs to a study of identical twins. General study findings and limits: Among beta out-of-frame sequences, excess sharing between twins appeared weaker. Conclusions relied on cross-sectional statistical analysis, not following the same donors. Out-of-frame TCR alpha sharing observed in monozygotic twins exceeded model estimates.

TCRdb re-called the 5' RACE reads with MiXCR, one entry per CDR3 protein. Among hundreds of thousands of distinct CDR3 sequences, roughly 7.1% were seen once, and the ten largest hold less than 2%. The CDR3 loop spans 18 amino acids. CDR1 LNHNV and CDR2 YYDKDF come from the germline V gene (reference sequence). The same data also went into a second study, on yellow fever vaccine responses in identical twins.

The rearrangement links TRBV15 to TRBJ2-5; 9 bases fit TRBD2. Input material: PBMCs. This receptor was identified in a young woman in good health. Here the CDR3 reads CATSRDRVSGGIKETQHF. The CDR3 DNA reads TGTGCCACCAGCAGAGATCGGGTTAGCGGGGGCATCAAAGAGACCCAGCACTTC.